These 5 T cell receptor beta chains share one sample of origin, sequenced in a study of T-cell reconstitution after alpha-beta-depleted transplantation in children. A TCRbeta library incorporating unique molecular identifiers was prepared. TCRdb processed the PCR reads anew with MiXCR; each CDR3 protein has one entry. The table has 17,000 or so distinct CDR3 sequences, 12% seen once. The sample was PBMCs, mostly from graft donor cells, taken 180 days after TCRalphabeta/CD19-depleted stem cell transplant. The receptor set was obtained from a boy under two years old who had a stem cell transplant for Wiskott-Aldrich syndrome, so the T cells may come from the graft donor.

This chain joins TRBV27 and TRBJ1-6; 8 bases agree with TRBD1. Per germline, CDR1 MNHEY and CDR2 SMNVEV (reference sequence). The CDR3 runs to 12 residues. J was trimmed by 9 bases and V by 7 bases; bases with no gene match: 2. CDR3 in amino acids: CASTTGGSPLHF. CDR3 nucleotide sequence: TGTGCCAGCACTACAGGGGGTTCACCCCTCCACTTT.

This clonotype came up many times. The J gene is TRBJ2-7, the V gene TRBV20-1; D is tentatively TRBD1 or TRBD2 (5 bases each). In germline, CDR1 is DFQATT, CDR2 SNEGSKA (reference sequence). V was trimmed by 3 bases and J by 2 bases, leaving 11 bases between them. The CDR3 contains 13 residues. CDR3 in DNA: TGCAGTGCTAGTCCGGGACCTACCTACGAGCAGTACTTC. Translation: CSASPGPTYEQYF.

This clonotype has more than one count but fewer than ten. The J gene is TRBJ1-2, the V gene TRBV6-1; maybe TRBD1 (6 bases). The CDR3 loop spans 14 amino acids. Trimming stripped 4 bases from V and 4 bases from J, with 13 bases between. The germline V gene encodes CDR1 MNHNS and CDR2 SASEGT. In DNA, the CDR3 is TGTGCCAGCAGTGTCGACAGGCTTTCCTATGGCTACACCTTC. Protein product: CASSVDRLSYGYTF.

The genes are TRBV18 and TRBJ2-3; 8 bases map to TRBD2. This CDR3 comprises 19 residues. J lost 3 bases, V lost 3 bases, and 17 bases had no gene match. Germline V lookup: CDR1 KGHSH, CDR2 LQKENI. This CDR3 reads CASSPFASGPSRWTDTQYF. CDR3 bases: TGTGCCAGCTCACCTTTCGCTAGCGGGCCCTCGAGGTGGACAGATACGCAGTATTTT.

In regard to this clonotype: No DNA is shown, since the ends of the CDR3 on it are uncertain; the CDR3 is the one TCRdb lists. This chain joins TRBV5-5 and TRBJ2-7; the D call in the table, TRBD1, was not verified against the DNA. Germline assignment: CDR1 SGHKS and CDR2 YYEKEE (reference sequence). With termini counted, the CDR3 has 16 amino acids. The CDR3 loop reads CASSLWALGSSYELYF.